These T cell receptor beta chains were read from a single sample in a study of glioma-infiltrating T cells after dendritic cell vaccination. Method: immunoSEQ multiplex PCR; TCRdb's copy keeps in-frame clones and lacks some. Here the sample spans about 95,000 clones, over 75% being singletons. This material consisted of blood, taken before dendritic cell vaccination. The receptors were sampled from a human donor with glioblastoma. Both conserved end residues are part of each CDR3. The order of the fields is V gene, D gene, CDR3 length, J gene, clone size, CDR3 protein, CDR3 DNA. The D gene is left open where the match is weak. Some rows have no size entry. The others give once, few or many, or a class for an expanded clone.

TRBV5-5	-	12	TRBJ2-1	few	CASGHSYNEQFF	TGTGCCAGCGGCCATTCATACAATGAGCAGTTCTTC
TRBV25-1	-	14	TRBJ1-2	once	CASSDPTGPYGYTF	TGTGCCAGCAGTGACCCGACAGGCCCTTATGGCTACACCTTC
TRBV5-8	-	16	TRBJ1-3	-	CASSRGQLDSGNTIYF	TGTGCCAGCAGCAGAGGACAGCTCGACTCTGGAAACACCATATATTTT
TRBV30	TRBD2	16	TRBJ2-5	-	CAWSGSASGSSETQYF	TGTGCCTGGAGTGGGTCAGCTAGCGGGAGCTCGGAGACCCAGTACTTC
TRBV19	TRBD1	13	TRBJ2-7	-	CASSGTVPYEQYF	TGTGCCAGTAGTGGGACAGTACCCTACGAGCAGTACTTC
TRBV9	-	14	TRBJ1-1	-	CASSADIMNTEAFF	TGTGCCAGCAGCGCGGACATCATGAACACTGAAGCTTTCTTT
TRBV15	-	14	TRBJ2-7	-	CATSRDQGSSEQYF	TGTGCCACCAGCAGAGATCAGGGAAGCTCCGAGCAGTACTTC
TRBV4-1	TRBD1	15	TRBJ1-4	-	CASSQVGTGSEKLFF	TGCGCCAGCAGCCAAGTTGGGACAGGGAGTGAAAAACTGTTTTTT
TRBV9	-	13	TRBJ1-1	-	CASSPPGVTEAFF	TGTGCCAGCAGCCCACCAGGGGTTACTGAAGCTTTCTTT
TRBV5-1	-	14	TRBJ2-7	-	CASSLAGGQYEQYF	TGCGCCAGCAGCTTGGCCGGGGGTCAGTACGAGCAGTACTTC
TRBV27	TRBD2	15	TRBJ2-7	-	CASSPTSGNPYEQYF	TGTGCCAGCAGTCCGACTAGCGGGAACCCCTACGAGCAGTACTTC
TRBV7-9	-	13	TRBJ1-4	few	CASSQAGGEKLFF	TGTGCCAGCAGCCAGGCAGGAGGAGAAAAACTGTTTTTT
TRBV15	TRBD2	18	TRBJ2-1	-	CATSKVRGGRSSYNEQFF	TGTGCCACCAGCAAAGTACGGGGGGGCCGGAGCTCCTACAATGAGCAGTTCTTC
TRBV7-6	TRBD2	15	TRBJ2-5	-	CASGLAGGPSGTQYF	TGTGCCAGCGGCCTAGCGGGAGGTCCTTCAGGGACCCAGTACTTC
TRBV5-6	TRBD1	15	TRBJ2-7	few	CASSLIRQGYYEQYF	TGTGCCAGCAGCTTGATCCGACAGGGCTACTACGAGCAGTACTTC
TRBV6-1	-	13	TRBJ1-1	-	CASSLREGISAFF	TGTGCCAGCAGCTTAAGGGAGGGAATTAGTGCTTTCTTT